This T cell receptor (beta chain) was retrieved from a study of OX40 agonist ivuxolimab in advanced cancers. The ends lost 2 bases at V and 7 bases at J; junction bases unmatched: 8. Germline V gene lookup returns CDR1 SGHRS and CDR2 YFSETQ. This CDR3 has 15 amino acids. The study sampled blood at baseline, cycle 4 day 1, and cycle 7 day 1. Generated by immunoSEQ multiplex PCR, the TCRdb table keeps only in-frame clones and is missing some. The table records 75,000 to 100,000 clones, roughly 90% of them present only once. This chain joins TRBV5-1 and TRBJ2-2; TRBD2 aligns across 7 bases. This sequence originates from an adult with an advanced solid tumor such as melanoma, head and neck, liver or kidney cancer. The material sequenced was CD4+ or CD8+ T cells sorted from blood, taken in a trial of the OX40 agonist ivuxolimab. Written as DNA, the CDR3 is TGCGCCAGCAGCTTAGGCGGGAGAGGGAACGGGGAGCTGTTTTTT. It codes for CASSLGGRGNGELFF.